The next 12 T cell receptor beta chains were all read from a single sample in a study of vaccination and CD4 T cells after COVID-19 (dated by TCRdb to the early 2020s). The treatment or condition label of this sample denotes: roughly 11-day PBMC culture with coronavirus spike peptide pools or control peptides (ViraFEST assay). Library creation used PCR. Instrument on record: Illumina iSeq 100. DNA from cultured CD4+ T cells was subjected to TCR sequencing with the Oncomine TCR Beta short-read assay at the Johns Hopkins FTIC core. In-frame beta chains were kept once TCRdb had trimmed the public reads at Q25 with fastp and called clones with MiXCR. Duplicate CDR3 protein sequences are folded into a single record with the most common DNA and genes. The sample records around 19,000 distinct CDR3 sequences, roughly two fifths of which are singletons. The biggest ten clones account for approximately 13% of the sample.

These receptors lack a known antigen. Sequenced material: CD4+ T cells from blood, cultured in vitro. These TCRs come from a human donor who had recovered from COVID-19.

The chain uses TRBV7-2 and TRBJ2-5, with 7 positions matching TRBD1. J lost 5 bases, V lost 5 bases, and 11 bases had no gene match. Germline CDR1 and CDR2: SGHTA and FQGNSA. This CDR3 comprises 15 residues. CDR3 sequence (DNA): TGTGCCAGCAGCCAACCCAGCACAGGGGCCGAGACCCAGTACTTC. This translates into CASSQPSTGAETQYF.

This clonotype was detected a few times. The V gene is TRBV2, the J gene TRBJ2-7; 9 bases align to TRBD2. V lost 11 bases to trimming and J lost 5 bases; unmatched junction nucleotides: 7. There are 12 residues in the CDR3. Germline-derived CDR1 and CDR2 are SNHLY and FYNNEI. CDR3 sequence (DNA): TGTGCCGGGACTAGCTTTGGTGACGAGCAGTACTTC. Its protein product is CAGTSFGDEQYF.

The rearrangement uses TRBV2 and TRBJ2-7; possible D gene TRBD1, 6 bases. With 6 bases removed from V and 0 bases from J, the gap between germline ends came to 15 bases. The CDR3 contains 15 residues. Per the germline V gene, CDR1 is SNHLY and CDR2 is FYNNEI. The CDR3 DNA sequence: TGTGCCAGCAGAAACAGGGATAAGAGCTCCTACGAGCAGTACTTC. Protein sequence: CASRNRDKSSYEQYF.

This chain joins TRBV11-2 and TRBJ2-1; TRBD2 aligns across 9 bases. V gave up 10 bases and J gave up 0 bases; unmatched junction bases: 4. CDR1 is SGHAT and CDR2 is FQNNGV in the germline V gene. CDR3 length equals 14 residues. The CDR3, as DNA: TGTGCCATAAAGCGGGAGGCCTCCTACAATGAGCAGTTCTTC. Translation: CAIKREASYNEQFF.

The chain uses TRBV2 and TRBJ1-2; 7 bases are a match to TRBD1. With V trimmed by 10 bases and J by 8 bases, 7 bases remained unmatched. Germline-derived CDR1 and CDR2 are SNHLY and FYNNEI. The CDR3 sequence is 11 residues long. The CDR3 coding sequence is TGTGCCACCGGGACAGAAGGAGGCTACACCTTC. This encodes CATGTEGGYTF. Supplemented by reference TRBV2 and TRBJ1-2, the full variable domain reads EPEVTQTPSHQVTQMGQEVILRCVPISNHLYFYWYRQILGQKVEFLVSFYNNEISEKSEIFDDQFSVERPDGSNFTLKIRSTKLEDSAMYFCATGTEGGYTFGSGTRLTVV.

This clonotype was counted only a few times. The chain employs TRBV11-2 and TRBJ2-5, with D possibly matching TRBD1 (5 bases). CDR3 length equals 15 residues. Trimming shortened V by 1 base and J by 1 base, and 10 bases separated the two germline ends. From germline, CDR1 is SGHAT and CDR2 FQNNGV. In DNA form, the CDR3 reads TGTGCCAGCAGCTTAGTCTGGGGCATCCAAGAGACCCAGTACTTC. Encoded protein: CASSLVWGIQETQYF.

This clonotype was recorded a few times. The genes are TRBV7-2 and TRBJ1-1; possibly TRBD1 for D (6 bases). The CDR3 length is 14 residues. From germline, CDR1 is SGHTA and CDR2 FQGNSA. Trimming removed 5 bases at V and 3 bases at J, with 13 bases between. In DNA form, the CDR3 reads TGTGCCAGCAGCCATGGGGGCTCGTACACTGAAGCTTTCTTT. Amino acid sequence: CASSHGGSYTEAFF.

The chain has TRBV5-1 and TRBJ2-7, with 11 bases aligning to TRBD1. Trimming removed 3 bases from V and 7 bases from J; junction bases left unmatched: 9. Germline values: CDR1 SGHRS, CDR2 YFSETQ. CDR3 size: 15 residues. CDR3 residues: CASSSHGTGGFEQYF. The CDR3 coding sequence is TGCGCCAGCAGCTCCCACGGGACAGGGGGATTTGAGCAGTACTTC.

CDR3 bases: TGTGCCAGCAGCTTAGAGTCGGGCAGCGGTTCACCCCTCCACTTT. It translates to CASSLESGSGSPLHF. The chain links TRBV7-2 to TRBJ1-6, with no clear D. V was cut by 1 base and J by 9 bases, with 13 bases left in between. Germline-derived CDR1 and CDR2 are SGHTA and FQGNSA. The CDR3 has 15 amino acids.

The chain combines TRBV5-8 with TRBJ2-5; D gene ambiguous. Trimming took off 4 bases at V and 5 bases at J, with 12 bases between the two ends. CDR1 and CDR2 from the germline V gene are SGHTS and YDEGEE. There are 13 residues in the CDR3. DNA for the CDR3: TGTGCCAGCAGCCCTCAAGTTGGGGAGACCCAGTACTTC. This translates into CASSPQVGETQYF.

This clonotype occurred a few times. This chain links TRBV29-1 with TRBJ1-2; possible D gene TRBD1, 6 bases. The V gene lost 1 base and the J gene lost 2 bases, with 8 bases spanning the gap. Germline CDR1 reads SQVTM; CDR2 reads ANQGSEA. The CDR3 consists of 13 residues. CDR3 bases: TGCAGCGTTGAAGGTCAGGGGAACTATGGCTACACCTTC. This translates into CSVEGQGNYGYTF. Using reference TRBV29-1 and TRBJ1-2 for the parts outside the CDR3, the full variable domain is SAVISQKPSRDICQRGTSLTIQCQVDSQVTMMFWYRQQPGQSLTLIATANQGSEATYESGFVIDKFPISRPNLTFSTLTVSNMSPEDSSIYLCSVEGQGNYGYTFGSGTRLTVV.

The chain carries TRBV11-1 and TRBJ1-5, with 10 bases identical to TRBD1. Germline V CDR1 and CDR2: SGHAT, FQDESV (reference sequence). Trimming cost V 5 bases and J 4 bases; bases outside gene matches: 5. The CDR3 length is 15 residues. CDR3 coding DNA: TGTGCCAGCAGCGCAGGGACAGGGGTTAATCAGCCCCAGCATTTT. Translation: CASSAGTGVNQPQHF. Full variable domain (missing parts from reference TRBV11-1 and TRBJ1-5): EAEVAQSPRYKITEKSQAVAFWCDPISGHATLYWYRQILGQGPELLVQFQDESVVDDSQLPKDRFSAERLKGVDSTLKIQPAELGDSAMYLCASSAGTGVNQPQHFGDGTRLSIL.